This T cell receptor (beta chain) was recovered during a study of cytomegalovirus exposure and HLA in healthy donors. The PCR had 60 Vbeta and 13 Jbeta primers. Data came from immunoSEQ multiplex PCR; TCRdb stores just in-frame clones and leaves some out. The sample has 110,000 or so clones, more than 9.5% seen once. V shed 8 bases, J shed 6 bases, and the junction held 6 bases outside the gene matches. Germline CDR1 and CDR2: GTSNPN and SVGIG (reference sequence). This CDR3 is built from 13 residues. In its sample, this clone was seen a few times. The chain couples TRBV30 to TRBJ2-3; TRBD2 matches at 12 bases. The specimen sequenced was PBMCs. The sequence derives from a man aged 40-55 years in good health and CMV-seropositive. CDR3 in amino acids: CARKLAGGDTQYF. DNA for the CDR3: TGTGCCCGCAAACTAGCGGGAGGTGATACGCAGTATTTT.